Below, one T cell receptor (beta chain) is given with its context. What antigen it recognizes has not been identified. No much larger clone exists at a distance of one base, and base qualities are not known. CDR1 and CDR2, per the germline V gene, are MNHEY and SVGEGT. The CDR3, cysteine through phenylalanine, is 15 amino acids long. Of all the DNA, just the CDR3 is kept, 45 bases in frame from base 1. V ends up 4 bases short and J 3 bases short, with an unmatched junction base count of 2. The CDR3 regions of human TCRbeta chains were analyzed by immunosequencing. Turning to the authors' computational methods: TCRs in the repertoires were compared against a reference library of SARS-CoV-2-specific TCRs that had been generated with the MIRA antigen-specificity platform. Breadth meant the fraction of unique TCRs that were SARS-CoV-2-associated, whereas depth meant the fraction of total T cells that were SARS-CoV-2-associated. Using the MIRA data, each spike-specific TCR was mapped to the spike region that the TCR reacts to and placed in a CD4 or CD8 class. Log10-transformed breadth and depth values were compared by one-way ANOVA with Sidak's multiple comparisons tests. TCRdb took this table from immuneACCESS and kept in-frame rearrangements with V and J called. Such tables lack part of the clones; where checked against another copy, unresolved V genes explain under half of the gap, and the rest is unexplained. V, J and clone size are taken as reported in that table, and D and trimming were inferred from the DNA itself. Here the sample has 100,000 to 150,000 clones; about 89% occur a single time. The ten largest clonotypes hold approximately 27% of the sample.

What this sample's time point label stands for: baseline before first vaccination. Vaccinee samples were obtained from the UK trials COV001 and COV002, which included a single-blind randomized controlled phase 2/3 trial of AZD1222 (ChAdOx1 nCoV-19) in healthy adults. Trial participant PBMC samples were collected at day 0 and day 28 after the second dose for TCRbeta chain sequencing. This entry is derived from a study of T cell responses to AZD1222 COVID-19 vaccine (dated by TCRdb to the early 2020s). The study in broad terms: AZD1222 recipients given second doses at about 4 weeks or at about 12 weeks were pooled, since spike-specific TCR depth and breadth were not found to differ between the two schedules. TCR sequencing was performed for over 230 trial participants, of whom around 200 were given two doses of AZD1222 and around 25 were given two doses of MenACWY control vaccine. Enrollment into the trials was organized by age into subgroups of 18-55, 56-69 and 70-plus years, and those subgroups contained about 160, 30 and 59 TCR-sequenced participants, respectively. Broader findings and caveats from the paper: Conclusions about previously exposed vaccinees are limited because only six or seven AZD1222 recipients were SARS-CoV-2 seropositive at baseline. After two AZD1222 doses, spike-specific TCR breadth and depth were significantly higher than at day 0 and than in MenACWY recipients. Reportedly, almost half of the unique spike-specific TCRs recognized epitopes lying outside the regions that are mutated in the B.1.351 and B.1.1.7 variants. The vaccine-associated CD4 TCRs covered the entire spike protein, and the dominant responses fell in regions 160-218 and 743-854. Participants were mostly white British and included more females than males, and it was suggested by the authors that clonal diversity may have been underestimated. Because no samples from the day 14 peak response were available, repertoires could be characterized only after the peak T cell response. The 56-69-year group was small, and its depth increase did not reach significance, likely because of low power.

The sequence joins TRBV6-2 or TRBV6-3 to TRBJ2-3, with 12 central nucleotides matching TRBD2. This sequence was found in an adult in good health. The sequencing used peripheral blood, collected on day 0 of AZD1222 vaccination. The DNA sequence is as follows: TGTGCCAGCAGTTCTCTAGCGGGGGGGACAGATACGCAGTATTTT. Its translation reads: CASSSLAGGTDTQYF.